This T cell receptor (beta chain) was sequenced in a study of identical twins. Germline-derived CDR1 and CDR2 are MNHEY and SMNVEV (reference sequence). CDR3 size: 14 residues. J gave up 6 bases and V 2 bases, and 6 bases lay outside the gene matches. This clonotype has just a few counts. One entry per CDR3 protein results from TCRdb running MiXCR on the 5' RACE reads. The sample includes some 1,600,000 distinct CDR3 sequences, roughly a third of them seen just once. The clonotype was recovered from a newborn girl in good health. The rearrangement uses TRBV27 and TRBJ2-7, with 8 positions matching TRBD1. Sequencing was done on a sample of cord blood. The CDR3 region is CASSLSRGHVEQYF. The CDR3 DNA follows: TGTGCCAGCAGTTTAAGCAGGGGGCATGTCGAGCAGTACTTC.